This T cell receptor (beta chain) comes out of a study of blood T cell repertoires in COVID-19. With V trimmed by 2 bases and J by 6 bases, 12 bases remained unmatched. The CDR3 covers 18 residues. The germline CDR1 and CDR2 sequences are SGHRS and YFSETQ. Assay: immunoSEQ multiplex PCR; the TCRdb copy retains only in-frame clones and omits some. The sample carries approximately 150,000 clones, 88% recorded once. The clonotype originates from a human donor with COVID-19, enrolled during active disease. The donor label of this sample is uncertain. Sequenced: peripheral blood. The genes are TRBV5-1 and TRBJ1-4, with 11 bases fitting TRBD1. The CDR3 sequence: CASSFGQGAPNRDEKLFF. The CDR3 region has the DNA TGCGCCAGCAGCTTCGGACAGGGGGCACCCAATAGGGATGAAAAACTGTTTTTT. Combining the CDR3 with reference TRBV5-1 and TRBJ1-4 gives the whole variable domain KAGVTQTPRYLIKTRGQQVTLSCSPISGHRSVSWYQQTPGQGLQFLFEYFSETQRNKGNFPGRFSGRQFSNSRSEMNVSTLELGDSALYLCASSFGQGAPNRDEKLFFGSGTQLSVL.